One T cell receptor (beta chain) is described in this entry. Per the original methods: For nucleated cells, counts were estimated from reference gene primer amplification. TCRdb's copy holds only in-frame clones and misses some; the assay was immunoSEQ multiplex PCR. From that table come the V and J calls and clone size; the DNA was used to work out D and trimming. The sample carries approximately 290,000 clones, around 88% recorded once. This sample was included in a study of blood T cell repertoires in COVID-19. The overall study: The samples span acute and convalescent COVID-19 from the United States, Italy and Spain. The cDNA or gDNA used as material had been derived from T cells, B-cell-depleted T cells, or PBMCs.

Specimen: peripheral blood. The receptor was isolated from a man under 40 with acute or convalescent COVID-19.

CDR3 residues: CSVGSYGYTF. CDR3 in DNA: TGCAGCGTTGGCAGTTATGGCTACACCTTC. This chain links TRBV29-1 with TRBJ1-2, with no clear D. Germline CDR1 is SQVTM and CDR2 is ANQGSEA. The ends were cut back, 4 bases at V and 5 bases at J, with 5 bases in the middle. The length of the CDR3 is 10 residues.